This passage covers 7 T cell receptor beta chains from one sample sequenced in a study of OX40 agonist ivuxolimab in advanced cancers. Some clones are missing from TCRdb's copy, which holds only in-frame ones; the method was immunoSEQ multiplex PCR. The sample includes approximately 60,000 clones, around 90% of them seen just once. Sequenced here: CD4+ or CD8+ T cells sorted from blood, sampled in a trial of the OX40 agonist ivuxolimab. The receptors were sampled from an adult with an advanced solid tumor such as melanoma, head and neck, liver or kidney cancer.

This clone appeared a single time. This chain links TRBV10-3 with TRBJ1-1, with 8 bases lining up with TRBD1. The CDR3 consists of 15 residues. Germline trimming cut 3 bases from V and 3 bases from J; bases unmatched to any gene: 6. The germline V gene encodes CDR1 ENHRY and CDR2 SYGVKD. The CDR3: CAISETTGEDTEAFF. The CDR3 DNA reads TGTGCCATCAGTGAAACGACAGGGGAGGACACTGAAGCTTTCTTT.

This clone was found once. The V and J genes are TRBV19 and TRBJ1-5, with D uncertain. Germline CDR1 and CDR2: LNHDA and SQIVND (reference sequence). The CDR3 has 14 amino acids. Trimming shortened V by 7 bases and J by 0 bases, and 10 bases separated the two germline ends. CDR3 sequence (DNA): TGTGCCAGTAAAATAAGGGATAGCAATCAGCCCCAGCATTTT. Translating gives CASKIRDSNQPQHF. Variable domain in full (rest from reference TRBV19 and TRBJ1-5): DGGITQSPKYLFRKEGQNVTLSCEQNLNHDAMYWYRQDPGQGLRLIYYSQIVNDFQKGDIAEGYSVSREKKESFPLTVTSAQKNPTAFYLCASKIRDSNQPQHFGDGTRLSIL.

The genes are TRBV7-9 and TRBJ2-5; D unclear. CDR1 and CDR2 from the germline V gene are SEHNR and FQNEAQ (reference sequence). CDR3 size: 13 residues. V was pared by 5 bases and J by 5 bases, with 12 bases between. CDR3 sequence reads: CASSRAPAETQYF. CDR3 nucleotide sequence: TGTGCCAGCAGCCGGGCCCCGGCGGAGACCCAGTACTTC.

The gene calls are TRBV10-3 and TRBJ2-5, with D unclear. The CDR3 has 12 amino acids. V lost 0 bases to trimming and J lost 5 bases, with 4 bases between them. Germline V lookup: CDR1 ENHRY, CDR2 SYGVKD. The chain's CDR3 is CAISESSETQYF. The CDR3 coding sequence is TGTGCCATCAGTGAGTCCTCGGAGACCCAGTACTTC.

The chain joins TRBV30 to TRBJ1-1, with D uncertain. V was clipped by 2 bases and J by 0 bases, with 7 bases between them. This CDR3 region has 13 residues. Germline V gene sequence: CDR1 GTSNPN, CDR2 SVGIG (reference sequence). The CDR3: CAWSTDMNTEAFF. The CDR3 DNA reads TGTGCCTGGAGTACAGACATGAACACTGAAGCTTTCTTT.

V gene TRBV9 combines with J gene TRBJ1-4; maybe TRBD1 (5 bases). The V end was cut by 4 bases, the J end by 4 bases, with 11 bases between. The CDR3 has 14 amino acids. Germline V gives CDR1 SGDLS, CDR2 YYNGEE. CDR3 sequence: CASSTTGGNEKLFF. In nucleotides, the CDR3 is TGTGCCAGCAGCACAACAGGAGGTAATGAAAAACTGTTTTTT.

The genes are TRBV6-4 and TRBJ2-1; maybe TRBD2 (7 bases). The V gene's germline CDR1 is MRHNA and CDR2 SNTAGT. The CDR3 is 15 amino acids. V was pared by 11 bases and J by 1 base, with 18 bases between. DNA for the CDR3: TGTGCCTCGGAACCGAGGGGGGGGTCCTACAATGAGCAGTTCTTC. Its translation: CASEPRGGSYNEQFF.